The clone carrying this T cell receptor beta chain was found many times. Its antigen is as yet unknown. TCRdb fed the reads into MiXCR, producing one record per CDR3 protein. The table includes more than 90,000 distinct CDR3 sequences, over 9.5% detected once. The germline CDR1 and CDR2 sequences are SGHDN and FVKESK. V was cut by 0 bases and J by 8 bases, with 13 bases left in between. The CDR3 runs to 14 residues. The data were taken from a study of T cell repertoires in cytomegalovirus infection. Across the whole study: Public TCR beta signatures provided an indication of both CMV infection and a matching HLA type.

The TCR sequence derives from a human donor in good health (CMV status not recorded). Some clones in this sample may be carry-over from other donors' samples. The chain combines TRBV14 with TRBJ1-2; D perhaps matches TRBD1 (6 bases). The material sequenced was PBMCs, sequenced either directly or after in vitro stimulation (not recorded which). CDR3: CASSQERGARGYTF. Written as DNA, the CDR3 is TGTGCCAGCAGCCAAGAACGGGGGGCACGAGGCTACACCTTC. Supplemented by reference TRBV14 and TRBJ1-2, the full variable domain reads EAGVTQFPSHSVIEKGQTVTLRCDPISGHDNLYWYRRVMGKEIKFLLHFVKESKQDESGMPNNRFLAERTGGTYSTLKVQPAELEDSGVYFCASSQERGARGYTFGSGTRLTVV.